This T cell receptor beta chain was recovered during a study of beta chain features in type 1 diabetes. There are a few counts of this clone. Its antigen is still unknown. Study-level points and caveats: More deletions and fewer insertions at VDJ junctions were found in patients with type 1 diabetes. Overrepresentation of cells with high TCR expression could result from cDNA sequencing.

TCRB transcripts that were expressed got sequenced, as all of the isolated RNA had been reverse transcribed. Some 3.6 million reads per sample were averaged for naive, central memory and regulatory samples. Profiled with immunoSEQ multiplex PCR; TCRdb holds only in-frame clones, not every one. The sample contains 120,000 to 150,000 clones, 8.5% to 12% of which appear only once. With 0 bases removed from V and 3 bases from J, the gap between germline ends came to 6 bases. This CDR3 contains 14 residues. CDR1 and CDR2 (germline): GTSNPN, SVGIG (reference sequence). The TCR comes from a young man in good health. The chain couples TRBV30 to TRBJ1-6, with D unclear. The specimen sequenced was naive CD4+ T cells from blood. The CDR3 coding sequence is TGTGCCTGGAGTGTCTCCGTCTATAATTCACCCCTCCACTTT. Translating gives CAWSVSVYNSPLHF.